This TCR beta chain emerged from a study of cytomegalovirus exposure and HLA in healthy donors. Study as a whole: There were 117 million unique TCR beta sequences, drawn from roughly 200 million T cells, in an earlier analysis.

Primers: 60 Vbeta forward and 13 Jbeta reverse. Measured with immunoSEQ multiplex PCR; TCRdb has only the in-frame clones, and not every one. The sample includes about 210,000 clones, roughly four fifths of them seen just once. Notes on this clone: The antigen is unknown.

Study-level points and caveats: The presence/absence work took it that sequencing depth was about the same across donors. Later on, a genetic analysis was performed. It linked a missense variant in DCLRE1C with V- and J-gene trimming of TCR beta. Most TCR beta V segments were productive about 90% or about 30% of the time in an earlier analysis.

The CDR3 spans 14 residues. CDR1 and CDR2 (germline): KGHSH, LQKENI. Trimming pared 3 bases from V and 6 bases from J, leaving 9 bases between. The receptor comes from a woman aged 50 to 60 in good health and CMV-seropositive. The chain combines TRBV18 with TRBJ1-6; TRBD1 might be the D (6 bases). Specimen: PBMCs. This chain's CDR3 is CASSPNRVNSPLHF. The CDR3 DNA is TGTGCCAGCTCACCCAACAGGGTTAATTCACCCCTCCACTTT.